This entry lists 29 T cell receptor beta chains sequenced from one sample in a study of blood T cells in healthy people across ages. A second about 7 to 12 cycle PCR used barcoded and J-beta primers. TCRdb recomputed calls from the 5' RACE reads with MiXCR, one row per CDR3 protein. The table shows hundreds of thousands of distinct CDR3 sequences, with roughly 43% occurring only once. Sample: blood. These receptors originate from a man younger than 40 in good health.

The chain employs TRBV5-1 and TRBJ2-3, with 11 bases lining up with TRBD2. Germline lookup yields CDR1 SGHRS and CDR2 YFSETQ. CDR3 length: 16 amino acids. The V segment lost 4 bases and the J segment 2 bases; nucleotides outside the gene matches: 6. CDR3 nucleotides: TGCGCCAGCAGCACTAGCGGGGGAGGGATCACAGATACGCAGTATTTT. It encodes CASSTSGGGITDTQYF.

This clonotype showed up just a few times. The rearrangement joins TRBV20-1 to TRBJ1-6; 8 bases are a match to TRBD1. The germline V gene encodes CDR1 DFQATT and CDR2 SNEGSKA (reference sequence). The junction had 14 bases not matched to a gene; V was cut back by 6 bases and J by 7 bases. The CDR3 is made up of 16 amino acids. The CDR3 reads CSARTGQGAENSPLHF. The CDR3 DNA sequence: TGCAGTGCGCGCACAGGTCAGGGGGCAGAAAATTCACCCCTCCACTTT.

The gene calls are TRBV5-5 and TRBJ1-2; the D gene is possibly TRBD1 (6 bases). The CDR3 loop spans 15 amino acids. Trimming took 0 bases from V and 4 from J, leaving 13 bases between them. Germline V lookup: CDR1 SGHKS, CDR2 YYEKEE (reference sequence). This CDR3 is CASSLEETGPYGYTF. The CDR3 DNA reads TGTGCCAGCAGCTTGGAAGAGACAGGTCCCTATGGCTACACCTTC. The whole variable domain, remainder taken from reference TRBV5-5 and TRBJ1-2, is DAGVTQSPTHLIKTRGQQVTLRCSPISGHKSVSWYQQVLGQGPQFIFQYYEKEERGRGNFPDRFSARQFPNYSSELNVNALLLGDSALYLCASSLEETGPYGYTFGSGTRLTVV.

The sample holds one count of this clonotype. The chain is built from TRBV27 and TRBJ2-7, with D possibly matching TRBD1 (5 bases). This CDR3 is built from 15 residues. V shed 5 bases and J shed 3 bases, with 17 bases lying between them. Per the germline V gene, CDR1 is MNHEY and CDR2 is SMNVEV (reference sequence). This chain's CDR3 is CASSPNRAGRYEQYF. The CDR3 DNA sequence: TGTGCCAGCAGTCCCAATCGGGCAGGGCGCTACGAGCAGTACTTC.

This sequence joins TRBV4-2 and TRBJ2-5; 11 nucleotides line up with TRBD2. V shed 8 bases, J shed 11 bases, and the junction held 13 bases outside the gene matches. CDR3 length: 14 residues. The germline V gene encodes CDR1 LGHNA and CDR2 YNFKEQ. CDR3 DNA sequence: TGTGCCAGCCGGATAGCGGGGGGGATCTACGGGCAGTACTTC. This translates into CASRIAGGIYGQYF.

This clonotype was counted a few times. The chain employs TRBV9 and TRBJ1-2, with a tentative D call TRBD1 (5 bases). The CDR3 contains 15 residues. CDR1 SGDLS and CDR2 YYNGEE come from the germline V gene. V was cut by 3 bases and J by 4 bases, with 16 bases left in between. This CDR3 is CASSGLGRVPYGYTF. CDR3 bases: TGTGCCAGCAGCGGCTTGGGGCGCGTGCCCTATGGCTACACCTTC.

V usage is TRBV6-1 and J usage is TRBJ1-5, with D uncertain. CDR1 and CDR2 from the germline V gene are MNHNS and SASEGT. Trimming took off 3 bases at V and 7 bases at J, with 7 bases between the two ends. The CDR3 is 12 amino acids. The CDR3 sequence is CASSDGPQPQHF. The DNA for the CDR3 is TGTGCCAGCAGTGACGGCCCCCAGCCCCAGCATTTT.

This clonotype was seen a few times. J is TRBJ2-1 and V is TRBV3-1, with TRBD1 matching over 8 bases. This CDR3 region has 18 residues. Germline CDR1 is LGHDT and CDR2 is YNNKEL (reference sequence). The J segment lost 4 bases and the V segment lost 4 bases, leaving 15 bases of the junction unmatched. The CDR3 DNA sequence: TGTGCCAGCAGCCCCTACCCACCTCGGACAGGGATTTACAATGAGCAGTTCTTC. Amino acids: CASSPYPPRTGIYNEQFF.

This clonotype was observed a few times. This chain connects TRBV11-3 to TRBJ2-3; 12 bases map to TRBD1. The trim removed 3 bases at V and 4 bases at J, leaving 5 bases unmatched. The CDR3 runs to 16 residues. The V gene's germline CDR1 is SGHNT and CDR2 YENEEA. The CDR3 DNA is TGTGCCAGCAGCTTGGGCGGGACAGGGGGCTCAGATACGCAGTATTTT. It translates to CASSLGGTGGSDTQYF.

This clonotype was detected a few times. The chain is built from TRBV6-5 and TRBJ1-6; D not certain. V lost 4 bases and J lost 5, with 9 bases in between. The V gene's germline CDR1 is MNHEY and CDR2 SVGAGI. CDR3 length: 14 amino acids. The CDR3 spells CASSFRVNNSPLHF. The CDR3, as DNA: TGTGCCAGCAGTTTTCGTGTCAATAATTCACCCCTCCACTTT.

V is TRBV5-1 and J is TRBJ2-5, with a possible D match to TRBD2 (6 bases). This CDR3 has 15 amino acids. The germline CDR1 and CDR2 sequences are SGHRS and YFSETQ. V was pared by 2 bases and J by 4 bases, with 15 bases between. CDR3: CASSLKPGLRETQYF. The CDR3 DNA reads as TGCGCCAGCAGCTTAAAACCGGGACTTCGAGAGACCCAGTACTTC.

The rearrangement joins TRBV4-1 to TRBJ2-1, with D possibly being TRBD2 (6 bases). CDR1 is MGHRA and CDR2 is YSYEKL in the germline V gene. Trimming took off 4 bases at V and 7 bases at J, with 20 bases between the two ends. CDR3 length: 16 amino acids. CDR3 bases: TGCGCCAGCAGCCCCTTCACCCAGGAGGCGGGGAATGAGCAGTTCTTC. Residues: CASSPFTQEAGNEQFF.

This clonotype was seen repeatedly, ten times or more. The genes are TRBV5-4 and TRBJ2-5; D is uncertain. Per the germline V gene, CDR1 is SGHNT and CDR2 is YYREEE (reference sequence). CDR3 size: 11 residues. Trimming removed 4 bases at V and 2 bases at J, with 3 bases between. In nucleotides, the CDR3 is TGTGCCAGCAGCCAACAAGAGACCCAGTACTTC. Translated, it gives CASSQQETQYF.

The genes are TRBV9 and TRBJ1-6; no definite D call. Trimming pared 0 bases from V and 7 bases from J, leaving 14 bases between. The CDR3 has 16 residues. Germline CDR1 and CDR2: SGDLS and YYNGEE. The CDR3 nucleotides are TGTGCCAGCAGCGTAGAGCCCAACAGCAGGAATTCACCCCTCCACTTT. Amino acids: CASSVEPNSRNSPLHF.

The J gene is TRBJ1-5, the V gene TRBV7-9, with 7 bases aligning to TRBD1. V shed 6 bases and J 6 bases; nucleotides not matched to a gene: 17. The CDR3 length is 17 residues. Germline CDR1 is SEHNR and CDR2 is FQNEAQ (reference sequence). Here the CDR3 DNA reads TGTGCCAGCAGTTATAGCGGAACCGTGACAGGGATTCAGCCCCAGCATTTT. It codes for CASSYSGTVTGIQPQHF.

The gene calls are TRBV27 and TRBJ2-1; no firm D call. The CDR3 spans 15 residues. Trimming cost V 2 bases and J 5 bases, with 13 bases left between them. Germline V gene lookup returns CDR1 MNHEY and CDR2 SMNVEV (reference sequence). The CDR3: CASSLQETLNNEQFF. CDR3 bases: TGTGCCAGCAGTTTACAGGAGACCCTAAACAATGAGCAGTTCTTC.

The J gene is TRBJ2-1, the V gene TRBV7-9, with D possibly matching TRBD2 (6 bases). The ends were cut back, 1 base at V and 6 bases at J, with 10 bases in the middle. Germline CDR1 reads SEHNR; CDR2 reads FQNEAQ (reference sequence). The CDR3 runs 14 residues. The CDR3 loop is CASSLGLGGNEQFF. Written as DNA, the CDR3 is TGTGCCAGCAGCTTAGGGCTGGGGGGCAATGAGCAGTTCTTC.

This chain connects TRBV24-1 to TRBJ2-5; D is possibly TRBD1 (7 bases). The V and J ends lost 0 bases and 3 bases respectively, with 10 bases between them. The CDR3 extends over 15 amino acids. Germline V gene sequence: CDR1 KGHDR, CDR2 SFDVKD. The CDR3 nucleotides read TGTGCCACCAGTGATTTGCAGGGGGGAAAAGAGACCCAGTACTTC. Its translation: CATSDLQGGKETQYF.

V is TRBV21-1 and J is TRBJ1-5. TRBV21-1 is a listed pseudogene. The CDR3 spans 15 residues. The CDR3 bases are TGTGCCAGCAGCAAAAGTCGGGGTAGCAATCAGCCCCAGCATTTT. Residues: CASSKSRGSNQPQHF.

In this sample, this clonotype turned up a few times. The chain uses TRBV6-5 and TRBJ2-7, with D possibly being TRBD1 (6 bases). CDR3 size: 16 residues. The germline CDR1 and CDR2 sequences are MNHEY and SVGAGI. Trimming left V 0 bases short and J 2 bases short, with 14 bases between. CDR3 sequence: CASSYSSDRSPYEQYF. CDR3 nucleotide sequence: TGTGCCAGCAGTTACTCTTCCGACAGGAGTCCCTACGAGCAGTACTTC.

On this clonotype: Relative to the germline gene, one junction end is altered; a read error may explain this. The chain links TRBV28 to TRBJ2-5, with TRBD2 as a possible D gene (6 bases). The DNA end favors TRBJ2-7, so the J call may be wrong. CDR1 is MDHEN and CDR2 is SYDVKM in the germline V gene. The CDR3 extends over 14 amino acids. The CDR3: CAGRARGYSYEQYF. DNA of the CDR3: TGTGCCGGCAGAGCACGGGGGTACTCCTACGAGCAGTACTTC.

This clonotype came up a few times. The rearrangement uses TRBV11-2 and TRBJ2-3, with D maybe TRBD1 (6 bases). CDR1 is SGHAT, CDR2 FQNNGV, per germline. The CDR3 is 16 amino acids. V was trimmed by 4 bases and J by 4 bases, leaving 18 bases between them. The CDR3 protein is CASSSTSGVGADTQYF. DNA for the CDR3: TGTGCCAGCAGCTCTACCTCAGGGGTTGGCGCAGATACGCAGTATTTT.

The rearrangement uses TRBV6-5 and TRBJ2-1; TRBD1 matches 10 bases. The germline V gene has CDR1 MNHEY and CDR2 SVGAGI. The CDR3 consists of 15 residues. The ends lost 5 bases at V and 5 bases at J; junction bases unmatched: 6. CDR3 sequence reads: CASSATGGLHNEQFF. Written as DNA, the CDR3 is TGTGCCAGCAGTGCGACAGGGGGCCTCCACAATGAGCAGTTCTTC.

This chain connects TRBV15 to TRBJ2-5; no reliable D call. The germline V gene has CDR1 LNHNV and CDR2 YYDKDF (reference sequence). This CDR3 is built from 15 residues. V was shortened by 4 bases and J by 11 bases, with 23 bases between the two germline ends. The CDR3 sequence is CATSMKVDAYNEQYF. The CDR3 DNA is TGTGCCACCAGCATGAAGGTGGACGCCTACAATGAGCAGTACTTC.

This clonotype was seen a few times. V and J are TRBV7-2 and TRBJ2-7, with D perhaps TRBD1 (5 bases). Germline CDR1 reads SGHTA; CDR2 reads FQGNSA. This CDR3 is built from 15 residues. V was clipped by 1 base and J by 2 bases, with 12 bases between them. The CDR3 coding sequence is TGTGCCAGCAGCTTAGAGGGGCAGCCACCCTACGAGCAGTACTTC. It translates to CASSLEGQPPYEQYF.

This clonotype was picked up a small number of times. This chain uses TRBV6-5 with TRBJ1-1, with unresolved D. The V end lost 0 bases, the J end lost 1 base, and 18 bases lay between the germline ends. This CDR3 is 18 amino acids long. CDR1 and CDR2 from the germline V gene are MNHEY and SVGAGI. In nucleotides, the CDR3 is TGTGCCAGCAGTTACTCGAGCCCATCATACCGACGGAACACTGAAGCTTTCTTT. This sequence encodes CASSYSSPSYRRNTEAFF.

This chain joins TRBV12-3 or TRBV12-4 and TRBJ1-2; tentatively, D is TRBD1 (6 bases). The V gene lost 2 bases and the J gene lost 2 bases, with 12 bases spanning the gap. The CDR3 loop spans 15 amino acids. CDR3: CASSLFATGNYGYTF. The CDR3 nucleotides are TGTGCCAGCAGTTTATTCGCGACAGGCAACTATGGCTACACCTTC.

This clonotype was observed a few times. The CDR3 spells CSVILTNYGYTF. The CDR3 nucleotides are TGCAGCGTTATTCTAACTAACTATGGCTACACCTTC. This chain uses TRBV29-1 with TRBJ1-2; D ambiguous. V was pared by 5 bases and J by 0 bases, with 7 bases between. The CDR3 contains 12 residues. The germline V gene has CDR1 SQVTM and CDR2 ANQGSEA.

This clonotype showed up just a few times. The V and J genes are TRBV3-1 and TRBJ2-1, with D perhaps matching TRBD1 (6 bases). Germline CDR1 LGHDT, CDR2 YNNKEL (reference sequence). The CDR3 loop spans 15 amino acids. The V end was cut by 1 base, the J end by 5 bases, with 12 bases between. Here the CDR3 DNA reads TGTGCCAGCAGCCAAGTCGTGGGGGCCCACAATGAGCAGTTCTTC. It yields the protein CASSQVVGAHNEQFF.